What follows are 20 T cell receptor beta chains derived from one specimen sequenced in a study of cytomegalovirus exposure and HLA in healthy donors. This table comes from immunoSEQ multiplex PCR, and its TCRdb copy is limited to in-frame clones, with some not included. The sample holds around 150,000 clones, approximately 89% seen once. The sample was PBMCs. The receptors were gathered from a man between 18 and 35 years old in good health and CMV-seropositive.

The rearrangement joins TRBV7-3 to TRBJ2-3; a possible D gene is TRBD2 (5 bases). CDR3 length: 15 amino acids. V was clipped by 5 bases and J by 4 bases, with 16 bases between them. In germline, CDR1 is SGHTA, CDR2 FQGTGA. CDR3 sequence: CASSRSTRPSDTQYF. DNA for the CDR3: TGTGCCAGCAGCCGCTCCACTAGGCCCTCAGATACGCAGTATTTT.

This chain uses TRBV19 with TRBJ2-6, with D possibly being TRBD1 (5 bases). This CDR3 is built from 13 residues. In germline, CDR1 is LNHDA, CDR2 SQIVND (reference sequence). V lost 8 bases and J lost 2, with 7 bases in between. The CDR3 DNA is TGTGCCAGTGCCAGGGCTGGGGCCAACGTCCTGACTTTC. This codes for CASARAGANVLTF.

The DNA for the CDR3 is TGTGCCAGCAGTTTGGGACAGGACTACGAGCAGTACTTC. It yields the protein CASSLGQDYEQYF. V usage is TRBV27 and J usage is TRBJ2-7, with 8 bases matching TRBD1. The CDR3 is 13 amino acids. Trimming took 3 bases from V and 3 from J; bases not matched to a gene: 1. The germline V gene has CDR1 MNHEY and CDR2 SMNVEV (reference sequence).

J is TRBJ1-2 and V is TRBV9, with 11 bases fitting TRBD1. Germline values: CDR1 SGDLS, CDR2 YYNGEE. This CDR3 is built from 14 residues. V trimming: 3 bases; J trimming: 7 bases; junction bases outside the gene matches: 5. The CDR3 DNA reads TGTGCCAGCAGCGAGAGGACAGGGGGCTCTGGCTACACCTTC. It is translated as CASSERTGGSGYTF.

This clone was seen a single time. This sequence joins TRBV6-1 and TRBJ1-2; D may be TRBD1 (5 bases). Trimming stripped 3 bases from V and 5 bases from J, with 10 bases between. The germline V gene has CDR1 MNHNS and CDR2 SASEGT. The CDR3 extends over 13 amino acids. The DNA of the CDR3 is TGTGCCAGCAGTGAGGCAGGGCCATATGGCTACACCTTC. Its protein product is CASSEAGPYGYTF.

V and J are TRBV7-9 and TRBJ1-5, with D possibly matching TRBD1 (6 bases). CDR1 SEHNR and CDR2 FQNEAQ come from the germline V gene (reference sequence). Trimming removed 6 bases from V and 4 bases from J, with 7 bases in between. This CDR3 has 12 residues. The CDR3 DNA sequence: TGTGCCAGCAGGAGGGGGAATCAGCCCCAGCATTTT. This encodes CASRRGNQPQHF.

The gene calls are TRBV28 and TRBJ1-3; 9 bases line up with TRBD1. V trimming: 8 bases; J trimming: 4 bases; junction bases outside the gene matches: 6. The CDR3 runs to 14 residues. Per the germline V gene, CDR1 is MDHEN and CDR2 is SYDVKM. The CDR3 nucleotides are TGTGCCAGCCTAGGGACAGGGAGAGGAAACACCATATATTTT. Translated, it gives CASLGTGRGNTIYF.

This rearrangement joins TRBV15 to TRBJ2-7; D is possibly TRBD2 (6 bases). The CDR3 has 14 residues. CDR1 is LNHNV and CDR2 is YYDKDF in the germline V gene (reference sequence). Trimming stripped 2 bases from V and 7 bases from J, with 15 bases between. The CDR3 bases are TGTGCCACCAGCAGACAGGCGGGGTACAGAGAGCAGTACTTC. It encodes CATSRQAGYREQYF.

The V and J genes are TRBV9 and TRBJ2-1, with 8 positions matching TRBD1. The V and J ends lost 3 bases and 7 bases, in that order; junction bases with no gene match: 6. Germline V gives CDR1 SGDLS, CDR2 YYNGEE. The CDR3 totals 14 residues. CDR3 nucleotide sequence: TGTGCCAGCAGCGCGAACGACAGGGGTAATGAGCAGTTCTTC. This gives the protein CASSANDRGNEQFF.

The chain couples TRBV19 to TRBJ2-3, with 7 bases lining up with TRBD2. The germline gives CDR1 LNHDA, CDR2 SQIVND (reference sequence). This CDR3 has 16 residues. V was clipped by 1 base and J by 7 bases; unmatched bases: 11. CDR3 sequence reads: CASSIALATAINTQYF. The CDR3 coding sequence is TGTGCCAGTAGTATAGCACTAGCGACCGCTATAAATACGCAGTATTTT. Together with reference TRBV19 and TRBJ2-3, the CDR3 gives the full variable domain: DGGITQSPKYLFRKEGQNVTLSCEQNLNHDAMYWYRQDPGQGLRLIYYSQIVNDFQKGDIAEGYSVSREKKESFPLTVTSAQKNPTAFYLCASSIALATAINTQYFGPGTRLTVL.

On this clone itself: Its ends do not fully match the called genes, so a read error is possible. V and J are TRBV7-7 and TRBJ2-5; 7 bases map to TRBD1. The length of the CDR3 is 14 residues. CDR1 is SSHAT, CDR2 FNYEAQ, per germline (reference sequence). The CDR3 loop is CASSPRGFQETQYF. The CDR3 DNA reads as TGTGCTAGCAGCCCCAGGGGGTTCCAAGAGACCCAGTACTTC. The variable domain in full, with the rest retrieved from reference TRBV7-7 and TRBJ2-5, is GAGVSQSPRYKVTKRGQDVTLRCDPISSHATLYWYQQALGQGPEFLTYFNYEAQPDKSGLPSDRFSAERPEGSISTLTIQRTEQRDSAMYRCASSPRGFQETQYFGPGTRLLVL.

Notes on this clone: One end of the junction does not line up with germline, which may come from a read error. The V call is TRBV7-7, the J call TRBJ2-5; D might be TRBD2 (5 bases). Germline V lookup: CDR1 SSHAT, CDR2 FNYEAQ (reference sequence). The CDR3 runs to 15 residues. CDR3 residues: CASSLGRVWQETQYF. The CDR3 DNA reads as TGTGCTAGCAGCTTAGGGCGGGTCTGGCAAGAGACCCAGTACTTC. Full variable domain (missing parts from reference TRBV7-7 and TRBJ2-5): GAGVSQSPRYKVTKRGQDVTLRCDPISSHATLYWYQQALGQGPEFLTYFNYEAQPDKSGLPSDRFSAERPEGSISTLTIQRTEQRDSAMYRCASSLGRVWQETQYFGPGTRLLVL.

This sequence joins TRBV12-5 and TRBJ2-3; 7 bases fit TRBD2. The length of the CDR3 is 14 residues. The germline V gene encodes CDR1 LGHNT and CDR2 FRNRAP. V lost 6 bases to trimming and J lost 2 bases; unmatched junction nucleotides: 5. Here the CDR3 reads CASGSLAITDTQYF. The CDR3, as DNA: TGTGCTAGTGGGTCACTAGCGATCACAGATACGCAGTATTTT.

The V and J genes are TRBV2 and TRBJ2-5; no firm D call. In germline, CDR1 is SNHLY, CDR2 FYNNEI. This CDR3 is 13 amino acids long. Trimming stripped 8 bases from V and 1 base from J, with 11 bases between. The CDR3 is CASCSQIQETQYF. The CDR3 region has the DNA TGTGCCAGCTGTTCACAGATCCAAGAGACCCAGTACTTC.

This chain uses TRBV9 with TRBJ2-2, with a tentative D call TRBD2 (6 bases). Trimming stripped 4 bases from V and 3 bases from J, with 19 bases between. Germline assignment: CDR1 SGDLS and CDR2 YYNGEE. The CDR3 has 17 residues. CDR3 sequence reads: CASSLPIRGSDTGELFF. DNA for the CDR3: TGTGCCAGCAGCCTTCCCATACGGGGGAGTGACACCGGGGAGCTGTTTTTT.

This sequence joins TRBV28 and TRBJ1-1; 8 bases align to TRBD1. CDR1 and CDR2 (germline): MDHEN, SYDVKM. V was pared by 6 bases and J by 4 bases, with 1 base of the junction left unmatched. The CDR3 loop spans 12 amino acids. The CDR3 protein is CASRQGGTEAFF. The CDR3 nucleotides read TGTGCCAGCAGACAGGGGGGCACTGAAGCTTTCTTT.

The chain carries TRBV9 and TRBJ1-1; D call uncertain. This CDR3 contains 14 residues. Trimming stripped 0 bases from V and 3 bases from J, with 9 bases between. Germline V gene data show CDR1 as SGDLS and CDR2 as YYNGEE. DNA for the CDR3: TGTGCCAGCAGCGTAGTCGGGGTTGACACTGAAGCTTTCTTT. Translation gives CASSVVGVDTEAFF.

This clone was detected many times. This chain uses TRBV6-5 with TRBJ1-5; D is possibly TRBD1 (5 bases). This CDR3 has 13 residues. Trimming stripped 6 bases from V and 2 bases from J, with 8 bases between. CDR1 MNHEY and CDR2 SVGAGI come from the germline V gene. CDR3 in amino acids: CASRQDGNQPQHF. The DNA of the CDR3 is TGTGCCAGCAGACAGGACGGCAATCAGCCCCAGCATTTT.

The CDR3 loop reads CASRGPGLFSTDTQYF. CDR3 nucleotides: TGTGCCAGCCGAGGGCCGGGTCTCTTTTCGACAGATACGCAGTATTTT. This chain uses TRBV2 with TRBJ2-3; D might be TRBD2 (5 bases). Germline V gives CDR1 SNHLY, CDR2 FYNNEI. The V end lost 8 bases, the J end lost 3 bases, and 21 bases lay between the germline ends. This CDR3 region has 16 residues.

The gene calls are TRBV18 and TRBJ2-1; TRBD1 agrees at 8 bases. Germline trimming cut 1 base from V and 2 bases from J; bases unmatched to any gene: 4. The CDR3 is 16 amino acids. Germline CDR1 and CDR2: KGHSH and LQKENI. Here the CDR3 DNA reads TGTGCCAGCTCACCACAGGACAGGGTCCCCTACAATGAGCAGTTCTTC. This encodes CASSPQDRVPYNEQFF.